This T cell receptor (beta chain) was observed in a study of response to subunit inactivated influenza vaccine (dated by TCRdb to 2017 to 2018). For the study in its entirety: Deep quantitative profiling of the T cell receptor repertoire was used in the study to follow responses to a trivalent subunit inactivated influenza vaccine.

Paper-wide results and their limitations: It was suggested by the authors that each seasonal influenza vaccination may recruit only a limited number of new T cells.

For CDR1 and CDR2, the germline V gene lists SQVTM and ANQGSEA. The junction shows trimming of 4 bases on V and 6 bases on J, plus 19 bases between the germline ends. The CDR3 numbers 14 residues from cysteine through phenylalanine. The DNA shown is the 42-base CDR3, in frame from base 1. The library was obtained by RT-PCR. Data came from an Illumina HiSeq 2500. TCRdb's own reprocessing of the public reads used fastp at Q25 and MiXCR and kept productive beta chains. Every entry covers one CDR3 protein and lists the most common genes and DNA from its rows. The sample includes about 540,000 distinct CDR3 sequences, with approximately 22% observed a single time. The leading ten clones occupy approximately 3% of the sample. With regard to this clonotype: Its recognized antigen is unknown. No base-level quality is on record; no much larger clone is a single base apart.

This sample was also put to use in a study of T cells expressing NK-cell markers. That second report states: TCR beta cDNA libraries were made by 5'RACE template switching that added a universal primer site and unique molecular identifiers. In sorted CD3+CD56+NKG2C+, CD3+CD56+NKG2C- and CD3+CD56-NKG2C+ T-cell subsets from about 8 donors, TCR beta-chain repertoires were profiled. Of the eight sequenced donors, seven were found to be HCMV-seropositive and one was found to be HCMV-seronegative. To restrict sorting to alphabetaTCR-expressing T cells, an anti-gammadeltaTCR antibody was added in several experiments. For six donors, the dominant CD3+CD56+NKG2C+ clonotypes were among the top 10 CD8+ clonotypes and accounted for roughly 1.0-8% of CD8+ T cells. Those dominant clonotypes were again the most abundant among CD3+CD56-NKG2C+ cells in a handful of donors, at about 28.3-60.1%. Whether the expanded NKG2C-expressing T cell clones were specific for HCMV antigens was left unclear. The study sequenced eight donors, all healthy volunteers chosen at random: three men and five women. A commercial ELISA kit detecting HCMV-specific IgG in serum was used to determine HCMV serostatus. Peripheral blood mononuclear cells were isolated from blood by Ficoll density gradient centrifugation. Magnetic immunoseparation with Miltenyi isolation kits was used to isolate CD4+ and CD8+ T cells from PBMC. cDNA synthesis was primed from the TCR beta constant segment and was followed by two successive PCR amplification steps. Sequencing of the libraries produced 2 x 150 bp reads on Illumina HiSeq 2000/2500, MiSeq or NextSeq. MIGEC was used to demultiplex reads and group the reads by UMI, and MiTCR was used to assemble and quantify clonotypes. To remove erroneous sequences, TCR cDNA sequences were retained only when supported by two or more reads. The tcR package was used for downstream repertoire analysis, with clonotypes matched between fractions based on CDR3 nucleotide sequence plus V segment. Antigen specificity was annotated against VDJdb with VDJmatch, allowing one amino acid substitution in CDR3.

The receptor was derived from a man aged 50 to 60 who received an inactivated influenza vaccine. Donor details come from another sample of the same person, matched by shared clones. Source: CD4+ T cells sorted from PBMCs, taken roughly 13 days after vaccination. The rearranged chain carries TRBV29-1 and TRBJ2-7, with the D gene not confidently named. The DNA sequence reads TGCAGCGTTGCGGCGCCCACCGGCTCCCTCGAGCAGTACTTC. Its translation is CSVAAPTGSLEQYF.